This TCR beta chain appears in the sequencing data of a study of identical twins. Study observations and caveats: Surplus twin overlap in beta out-of-frame sequences was less pronounced.

Remarks on this clonotype: Its antigen remains unidentified.

In TCRdb, the 5' RACE reads were re-called with MiXCR into one record per CDR3 protein. The table shows 220,000 or so distinct CDR3 sequences, with about 7% occurring only once. This CDR3 spans 14 amino acids. V trimming: 6 bases; J trimming: 6 bases; junction bases outside the gene matches: 4. Separately, the same data were catalogued under a study of yellow fever vaccine responses in identical twins.

The V call is TRBV12-3 or TRBV12-4, the J call TRBJ2-1, with 11 nucleotides matching TRBD2. Sequenced input: memory (CD45RO+) T cells sorted from blood. The receptor was derived from a woman younger than 30 in good health. CDR3 loop: CASRRLAGSNEQFF. CDR3 in DNA: TGTGCCAGCAGACGACTAGCGGGATCCAATGAGCAGTTCTTC.